Listed below are T cell receptor beta chains from one sample, sequenced in a study of read filtering for tumor transcriptome and immune sequencing. TCRdb re-derived calls from the reads in MiXCR, one entry per CDR3 protein. In the table there are roughly 38,000 distinct CDR3 sequences, roughly 13% of which are singletons. The sequencing input was a population of CD138-negative cells sorted from bone marrow. The receptors come from a donor aged 40 or older with multiple myeloma. Each CDR3 is given with its conserved first and last residue.

J gene	V gene	CDR3 protein
TRBJ2-7	TRBV2	CASSKVGGPAYEQYF
TRBJ2-1	TRBV7-9	CASSMGQGIHNEQFF
TRBJ2-1	TRBV24-1	CATNDGKGRHNEQFF
TRBJ2-6	TRBV5-1	CASSLPGTAGANVLTF
TRBJ1-4	TRBV29-1	CSVERGGEANEKLFF
TRBJ2-5	TRBV20-1	CSARDPGTAQETQYF
TRBJ1-4	TRBV5-1	CASSSTVVDEKLFF
TRBJ2-1	TRBV29-1	CSVVASELFF
TRBJ1-5	TRBV19	CASRPGGHGNQPQHF
TRBJ2-3	TRBV7-3	CASSLTAEMPSQYF
TRBJ1-4	TRBV28	CASSPPGQVREKLSF
TRBJ2-1	TRBV5-1	CASSLGTTYNEQFF
TRBJ2-1	TRBV4-3	CASSQAPQQSYEQFF
TRBJ2-5	TRBV24-1	CATADGASAPRLQYF
TRBJ1-2	TRBV12-3/TRBV12-4	CASSLAPRQADGYTF
TRBJ2-1	TRBV7-9	CASSPLAGGINEQFF
TRBJ2-7	TRBV7-9	CASSVQSYEQYF
TRBJ2-1	TRBV11-1	CASSPIFSYNEQFF
TRBJ2-2	TRBV5-1	CASSLGLAGAGTGELFF
TRBJ2-3	TRBV6-2/TRBV6-3	CASSYSPSSGDTQYF
TRBJ2-1	TRBV10-2	CASSEGGRRNNEQFF
TRBJ2-2	TRBV29-1	CSVGHSTRELFF
TRBJ1-5	TRBV3-1	CASSQFGDSNQPQHF
TRBJ2-5	TRBV5-6	CATSKLLAGQETQYF
TRBJ2-7	TRBV14	CASSQGETGPYEQYF
TRBJ1-2	TRBV24-1	CATSDAGTGTYGYTF
TRBJ2-1	TRBV20-1	CSAQWGSSYNEQFF
TRBJ2-1	TRBV28	CASSLSLGAGGPRNEQFF
TRBJ2-7	TRBV7-2	CASSLEPREYHEQYF
TRBJ2-3	TRBV20-1	CSAKVSGTGDTQYF
TRBJ2-1	TRBV4-3	CASSQYASGTHDNEQFF
TRBJ2-3	TRBV10-3	CAISEGTGETDTQYF
TRBJ2-1	TRBV29-1	CSVPLRAFERFF
TRBJ2-3	TRBV19	CASFGGTRADTQYF
TRBJ2-1	TRBV4-3	CASRRDNEQFF
TRBJ1-1	TRBV10-2	CASSEMLGDLSPRRAFF
TRBJ2-6	TRBV19	CASSLTAGANVLTF
TRBJ2-3	TRBV5-6	CASGTRGSTDTQYF
TRBJ2-1	TRBV9	CASSPARGNEQFF
TRBJ2-3	TRBV12-3/TRBV12-4	CASSIPGQGDTQYF
TRBJ1-5	TRBV28	CASSLTGQGSQPQHF
TRBJ2-1	TRBV2	CASIELAGSYNEQFF
TRBJ2-1	TRBV6-2/TRBV6-3	CASRQERSSSYNEQFF
TRBJ1-1	TRBV7-9	CASSLGKWTEAFF
TRBJ2-5	TRBV7-6	CASSSLAGGPRETQYF
TRBJ2-3	TRBV7-3	CASSLYSPGTDTQYF
TRBJ2-7	TRBV7-9	CASNFIQDDEQYF
TRBJ1-5	TRBV6-5	CASSSESGGWQPQHF
TRBJ2-7	TRBV12-3/TRBV12-4	CASRFSPSNEQYF
TRBJ2-7	TRBV28	CASTRPGISYEQYF
TRBJ2-7	TRBV6-2/TRBV6-3	CASSYPASGRPYEQYF
TRBJ2-7	TRBV27	CASSLSIVGGSSYEQYF
TRBJ2-7	TRBV2	CASRTSSGMREQYF
TRBJ2-7	TRBV7-9	CASSLQGEGQYF